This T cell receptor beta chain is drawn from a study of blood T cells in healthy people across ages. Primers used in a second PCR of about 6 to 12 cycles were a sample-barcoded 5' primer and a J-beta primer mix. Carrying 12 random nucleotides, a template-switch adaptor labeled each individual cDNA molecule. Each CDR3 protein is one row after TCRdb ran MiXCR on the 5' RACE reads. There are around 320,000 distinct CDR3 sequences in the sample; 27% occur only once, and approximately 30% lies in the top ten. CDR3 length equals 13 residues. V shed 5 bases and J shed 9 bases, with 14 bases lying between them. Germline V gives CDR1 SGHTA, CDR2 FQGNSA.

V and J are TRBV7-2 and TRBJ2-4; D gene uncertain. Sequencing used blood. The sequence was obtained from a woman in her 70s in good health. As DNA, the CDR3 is TGTGCCAGCAGCATAGGACCCGTCGGCATTCAGTACTTC. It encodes CASSIGPVGIQYF. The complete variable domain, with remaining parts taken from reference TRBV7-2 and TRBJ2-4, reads GAGVSQSPSNKVTEKGKDVELRCDPISGHTALYWYRQSLGQGLEFLIYFQGNSAPDKSGLPSDRFSAERTGGSVSTLTIQRTQQEDSAVYLCASSIGPVGIQYFGAGTRLSVL.